The rows below give T cell receptor beta chains drawn from one sample of a study of T cell repertoires in cytomegalovirus infection. The antigens of these receptors remain unknown. TCRdb re-called the reads with MiXCR, one entry per CDR3 protein. The sample has roughly 730,000 distinct CDR3 sequences; roughly 30% are singletons. This specimen consisted of cultured PBMCs, obtained from culture after CMV antigen stimulation. The receptors here all came from a human donor in good health (CMV status not recorded). Some clones in this sample may be carry-over from other donors' samples. CDR3s include the opening cysteine and the closing phenylalanine or tryptophan. Each record gives: V gene, J gene, D gene, clone size, CDR3 DNA, CDR3 protein. D genes are given only for firm matches. Only part of the rows carry a size: once, few, many, or a class if the clone is expanded.

TRBV11-2	TRBJ1-6	NA	NA	TGTGCCAGCAGCTCATTTCCGGGGACTTCACCCCTCCACTTT	CASSSFPGTSPLHF
TRBV20-1	TRBJ2-7	TRBD2	few	TGCAGTGCTTCAGGCGGGGGAAAACACGAGCAGTACTTC	CSASGGGKHEQYF
TRBV11-2	TRBJ1-5	TRBD1	NA	TGTGCCAGCAGCCCTGGGGCAGGGGGGAATCAGCCCCAGCATTTT	CASSPGAGGNQPQHF
TRBV28	TRBJ2-1	TRBD2	NA	TGTGCCAGCAGCCACCTTCTAGCGGGGGTCTCCTACAATGAGCAGTTCTTC	CASSHLLAGVSYNEQFF
TRBV7-2	TRBJ2-5	TRBD1	many	TGTGCCAGCAGCTCTGCCGGGACAGTCCAAGAGACCCAGTACTTC	CASSSAGTVQETQYF
TRBV20-1	TRBJ2-2	NA	NA	TGCAGTGCTTCTCCCGGGACAACGAACACCGGGGAGCTGTTTTTT	CSASPGTTNTGELFF
TRBV12-3/TRBV12-4	TRBJ2-7	TRBD1	few	TGTGCCAGCAGTTTACGGGGACAGAACTACGAGCAGTACTTC	CASSLRGQNYEQYF
TRBV6-1	TRBJ1-1	NA	NA	TGTGCCAGCAGACCTAGGGGCTACACTGAAGCTTTCTTT	CASRPRGYTEAFF
TRBV20-1	TRBJ1-2	NA	NA	TGCAGTGCTAGAGATCCGGGGGCACCAGCCTACACCTTC	CSARDPGAPAYTF
TRBV7-8	TRBJ2-5	NA	NA	TGTGCCAGCAGCCTAACCCCCCCACGTCCCCAAGAGACCCAGTACTTC	CASSLTPPRPQETQYF
TRBV12-3/TRBV12-4	TRBJ1-1	TRBD1	NA	TGTGCCAGCACATCGGGACAGTCTGAAGCTTTCTTT	CASTSGQSEAFF
TRBV6-6	TRBJ1-5	NA	NA	TGTGCCAGCAGTTCCCCCACCAGGGGCTTAAGCAATCAGCCCCAGCATTTT	CASSSPTRGLSNQPQHF
TRBV7-8	TRBJ2-7	NA	many	TGTGCCAGCAGCCCCCGTAGGAGCTCCTACGAGCAGTACTTC	CASSPRRSSYEQYF
TRBV29-1	TRBJ1-1	NA	few	TGCAGCGTATCAGACCTGAACACTGAAGCTTTCTTT	CSVSDLNTEAFF
TRBV7-2	TRBJ2-7	TRBD1	few	TGTGCCAGCAGCGAACCGGGACAGGGGACCGAGCAGTACTTC	CASSEPGQGTEQYF
TRBV7-2	TRBJ1-1	TRBD1	many	TGTGCCAGCAGCACTAGACAGGGACTCGGTTCAGAAGCTTTCTTT	CASSTRQGLGSEAFF
TRBV6-6	TRBJ2-7	TRBD2	NA	TGTGCCAGCAGTCTGGGGACTAGCGGGAGGGCCAAGTACTTC	CASSLGTSGRAKYF
TRBV19	TRBJ1-2	TRBD1	once	TGTGCCAGTAGTATGGTAAGGGACAGCTATGGCTACACCTTC	CASSMVRDSYGYTF
TRBV7-8	TRBJ2-5	NA	NA	TGTGCCAGCAGCTTACCAGGAGGCCAGTACTTC	CASSLPGGQYF
TRBV6-2/TRBV6-3	TRBJ2-3	NA	NA	TGTGCCAGCAGTTTTCCAGGACTCGCAAGCACAGATACGCAGTATTTT	CASSFPGLASTDTQYF
TRBV7-6	TRBJ1-1	TRBD1	NA	TGTGCCAGCAGTCAATTCGACAGGGCGGATGAAGCTTTCTTT	CASSQFDRADEAFF
TRBV20-1	TRBJ2-1	TRBD2	NA	TGCAGTGCTATTAGCGGGGCCCTCTCCTACAATGAGCAGTTCTTC	CSAISGALSYNEQFF